This T cell receptor beta chain was sequenced in a study of Tregs in tolerant kidney transplant recipients. As to this clone: Antigen specificity is unknown.

The nonmyeloablative bone marrow transplants came from related graft donors, with transient mixed chimerism. Thawed PBMCs were FACS-sorted into unstimulated CD4+CD25+CD127- regulatory T cells, CD4+CD25- non-regulatory cells, CD4 and CD8 cells. Study results and limitations: For some patients, primers changed over time, blocking nucleotide-level comparison. Antigen-driven expansion was suggested because donor-specific Tregs expanded more than all Tregs in tolerant patients.

Trimming removed 2 bases from V and 6 bases from J; junction bases left unmatched: 8. The CDR3 contains 15 residues. Per the germline V gene, CDR1 is SGHVS and CDR2 is FNYEAQ. Some clones are missing from TCRdb's copy, which holds only in-frame ones; the method was immunoSEQ multiplex PCR. The data contain 100,000 or so clones, roughly 93% of them singletons. V usage is TRBV7-6 and J usage is TRBJ2-7, with TRBD2 matching over 9 bases. This receptor was identified in a human patient who received a combined kidney and bone marrow transplant. A share of the T cells may be of graft donor origin. This sample comprised CD4+ T cells from blood (PBMCs), obtained 12 months after the transplant. CDR3 nucleotide sequence: TGTGCCAGCAGCTTAAATTCGCTAGCGGGATTCGAGCAGTACTTC. The encoded protein is CASSLNSLAGFEQYF. The whole variable domain, filled in from reference TRBV7-6 and TRBJ2-7, reads GAGVSQSPRYKVTKRGQDVALRCDPISGHVSLYWYRQALGQGPEFLTYFNYEAQQDKSGLPNDRFSAERPEGSISTLTIQRTEQRDSAMYRCASSLNSLAGFEQYFGPGTRLTVT.